This record concerns one T cell receptor (beta chain) sequence. CDR1 is SGHAT and CDR2 is FQNNGV in the germline V gene. The length of the CDR3 is 12 residues. J lost 3 bases, V lost 8 bases, and 1 base had no gene match. The table came from immunoSEQ multiplex PCR; TCRdb's copy has only in-frame clones and leaves some out. Altogether about 38,000 clones are present, 85% to 90% being singletons, with the ten largest covering roughly 0.46%. The data were taken from a study of CD8 T cells in acute hepatitis C reinfection. Described time point: naive CD8 control sorted from an acute-time-point sample. Sequencing used naive CD8+ T cells from PBMCs. The J gene is TRBJ2-1, the V gene TRBV11-2; 7 bases are shared with TRBD1. This receptor was taken from a man aged 25 to 40 with chronic hepatitis C. CDR3 in DNA: TGTGCCAGCGGGGACAGCTACAATGAGCAGTTCTTC. This sequence encodes CASGDSYNEQFF.